These 27 T cell receptor beta chains were all obtained from the same sample, sequenced in a study of blood T cell repertoires in COVID-19. TCRdb's table, derived via immunoSEQ multiplex PCR, lists solely in-frame clones and lacks some. The data show around 280,000 clones, about 88% seen once. Sample: peripheral blood. Source of these receptors: a woman aged 25 to 45 with COVID-19, enrolled during active disease.

The chain uses TRBV6-2 or TRBV6-3 and TRBJ2-7, with 10 bases aligning to TRBD2. The trim removed 2 bases at V and 7 bases at J, leaving 8 bases unmatched. Germline V gene lookup returns CDR1 MNHEY and CDR2 SVGEGT. CDR3 length: 15 residues. The CDR3 here is CASSYPTSGMREQYF. The CDR3 nucleotides read TGTGCCAGCAGTTACCCCACTAGCGGGATGAGGGAGCAGTACTTC.

The chain joins TRBV30 to TRBJ1-5, with D perhaps TRBD1 (5 bases). Germline CDR1 reads GTSNPN; CDR2 reads SVGIG (reference sequence). The CDR3 has 13 amino acids. V was clipped by 1 base and J by 7 bases, with 11 bases between them. CDR3 nucleotide sequence: TGTGCCTGGAGTGGGGGGGTCTGGCAGCCCCAGCATTTT. This encodes CAWSGGVWQPQHF.

V and J are TRBV5-1 and TRBJ1-6; 7 bases are shared with TRBD1. The CDR3 loop spans 15 amino acids. The germline V gene has CDR1 SGHRS and CDR2 YFSETQ. The trim removed 0 bases at V and 16 bases at J, leaving 13 bases unmatched. The CDR3 is CASSLAGEGGWLLHF. For the CDR3, the DNA is TGCGCCAGCAGCTTGGCCGGGGAAGGGGGCTGGCTACTCCACTTT.

This chain uses TRBV4-3 with TRBJ2-7; 8 nucleotides match TRBD2. From germline, CDR1 is LGHNA and CDR2 YSLEER. J lost 3 bases, V lost 1 base, and 2 bases had no gene match. The CDR3 runs to 14 residues. CDR3 loop: CASSQVLADYEQYF. The CDR3 DNA reads TGCGCCAGCAGCCAAGTACTAGCGGACTACGAGCAGTACTTC.

The chain combines TRBV5-1 with TRBJ1-4; 7 bases match TRBD1. This CDR3 region has 14 residues. The J segment lost 6 bases and the V segment lost 2 bases, leaving 4 bases of the junction unmatched. Germline loops: CDR1 SGHRS, CDR2 YFSETQ. CDR3 in amino acids: CASSLGQVDEKLFF. Written as DNA, the CDR3 is TGCGCCAGCAGCTTAGGACAGGTAGATGAAAAACTGTTTTTT.

The chain uses TRBV11-1 and TRBJ1-1; D gene uncertain. Trimming cost V 3 bases and J 2 bases, with 10 bases left between them. CDR1 and CDR2 (germline): SGHAT, FQDESV (reference sequence). The CDR3 contains 14 residues. The CDR3 bases are TGTGCCAGCAGCTTTGGCCTACTAAACACTGAAGCTTTCTTT. Translation gives CASSFGLLNTEAFF. Using reference TRBV11-1 and TRBJ1-1 for the parts outside the CDR3, the full variable domain is EAEVAQSPRYKITEKSQAVAFWCDPISGHATLYWYRQILGQGPELLVQFQDESVVDDSQLPKDRFSAERLKGVDSTLKIQPAELGDSAMYLCASSFGLLNTEAFFGQGTRLTVV.

The chain couples TRBV7-3 to TRBJ2-1; TRBD2 agrees at 8 bases. Unmatched junction bases numbered 13, after V lost 3 bases and J lost 9 bases. CDR3 size: 16 residues. From germline, CDR1 is SGHTA and CDR2 FQGTGA. CDR3 loop: CASSFKRAGEGGEQFF. CDR3 nucleotide sequence: TGTGCCAGCAGCTTTAAAAGAGCGGGAGAAGGGGGTGAGCAGTTCTTC.

The V and J genes are TRBV30 and TRBJ1-4, with a tentative D call TRBD1 (6 bases). The length of the CDR3 is 13 residues. With 1 base removed from V and 7 bases from J, the gap between germline ends came to 10 bases. Germline V gene lookup returns CDR1 GTSNPN and CDR2 SVGIG (reference sequence). The CDR3 region has the DNA TGTGCCTGGAGTGGACAGGTTGTTGAAAAACTGTTTTTT. Protein: CAWSGQVVEKLFF.

The chain has TRBV2 and TRBJ2-1; the D is unclear. The V gene's germline CDR1 is SNHLY and CDR2 FYNNEI. The CDR3 runs 13 residues. With 6 bases removed from V and 6 bases from J, the gap between germline ends came to 12 bases. CDR3 region: CASSLKLLNEQFF. The CDR3 nucleotides are TGTGCCAGCAGCCTCAAACTCCTCAATGAGCAGTTCTTC.

This chain uses TRBV19 with TRBJ2-3; the match to TRBD2 covers 7 bases. This CDR3 is built from 11 residues. Per the germline V gene, CDR1 is LNHDA and CDR2 is SQIVND (reference sequence). Trimming at V came to 6 bases and at J to 10 bases, leaving 4 bases not matched to a gene. CDR3 loop: CASSAAGPQYF. In DNA, the CDR3 is TGTGCCAGTAGCGCAGCGGGGCCGCAGTATTTT.

This clone was seen just once. The chain uses TRBV7-3 and TRBJ2-5, with D perhaps matching TRBD2 (6 bases). This CDR3 spans 13 amino acids. Germline V gene lookup returns CDR1 SGHTA and CDR2 FQGTGA. V was pared by 5 bases and J by 4 bases, with 11 bases between. The CDR3 spells CASSRRVGETQYF. For the CDR3, the DNA is TGTGCCAGCAGCCGGAGGGTGGGAGAGACCCAGTACTTC. The complete variable domain, with remaining parts taken from reference TRBV7-3 and TRBJ2-5, reads GAGVSQTPSNKVTEKGKYVELRCDPISGHTALYWYRQSLGQGPEFLIYFQGTGAADDSGLPNDRFFAVRPEGSVSTLKIQRTERGDSAVYLCASSRRVGETQYFGPGTRLLVL.

This chain uses TRBV2 with TRBJ1-5, with 7 bases identical to TRBD1. The length of the CDR3 is 14 residues. J gave up 6 bases and V 7 bases, and 9 bases lay outside the gene matches. Germline V CDR1 and CDR2: SNHLY, FYNNEI. CDR3 region: CASTFEGGSQPQHF. The CDR3 nucleotides read TGTGCCAGCACCTTCGAAGGGGGCTCTCAGCCCCAGCATTTT. Filled out from reference TRBV2 and TRBJ1-5, the complete variable domain reads EPEVTQTPSHQVTQMGQEVILRCVPISNHLYFYWYRQILGQKVEFLVSFYNNEISEKSEIFDDQFSVERPDGSNFTLKIRSTKLEDSAMYFCASTFEGGSQPQHFGDGTRLSIL.

This clone was counted a single time. The V call is TRBV5-6, the J call TRBJ1-5; 10 positions match TRBD1. The CDR3 length is 13 residues. After removal of 4 bases from V and 6 bases from J, the junction contained 1 base not matched to a gene. Germline CDR1 SGHDT, CDR2 YYEEEE. The DNA for the CDR3 is TGTGCCAGCAGCCGGGACAGGGGTCAGCCCCAGCATTTT. Its protein product is CASSRDRGQPQHF.

The chain combines TRBV5-6 with TRBJ2-7; 7 bases agree with TRBD2. Trimming cost V 2 bases and J 0 bases; bases outside gene matches: 8. The CDR3 has 16 amino acids. Germline loops: CDR1 SGHDT, CDR2 YYEEEE. This CDR3 reads CASSFWAAGSSYEQYF. CDR3 nucleotides: TGTGCCAGCAGCTTTTGGGCAGCGGGGAGCTCCTACGAGCAGTACTTC. Together with reference TRBV5-6 and TRBJ2-7, the CDR3 gives the full variable domain: DAGVTQSPTHLIKTRGQQVTLRCSPKSGHDTVSWYQQALGQGPQFIFQYYEEEERQRGNFPDRFSGHQFPNYSSELNVNALLLGDSALYLCASSFWAAGSSYEQYFGPGTRLTVT.

The chain combines TRBV19 with TRBJ1-5; D gene uncertain. Germline values: CDR1 LNHDA, CDR2 SQIVND (reference sequence). V was clipped by 5 bases and J by 0 bases, with 17 bases between them. The CDR3 totals 17 residues. In DNA, the CDR3 is TGTGCCAGTAGTCGTACAGCTATTACCGTTAGCAATCAGCCCCAGCATTTT. Translating it yields CASSRTAITVSNQPQHF.

In its sample, this clone was seen once. V usage is TRBV3-1 (or the pseudogene TRBV3-2) and J usage is TRBJ2-2, with a weak D call TRBD1 (7 bases). CDR1 LGHDT and CDR2 YNNKEL come from the germline V gene (reference sequence). This CDR3 has 18 amino acids. Deletions cut 0 bases from V and 1 base from J, with 15 bases between. The CDR3 nucleotides are TGTGCCAGCAGCCAAGATGACAGGGAGGTTTTGAACACCGGGGAGCTGTTTTTT. Amino acids: CASSQDDREVLNTGELFF.

The chain couples TRBV21-1 to TRBJ2-2; the D call in the table, TRBD2, was not verified against the DNA. TRBV21-1 is given as a pseudogene. CDR3 size: 15 residues. This chain's CDR3 is CASSKPGGIAGELFF. CDR3 in DNA: TGTGCCAGCAGCAAACCGGGGGGAATCGCCGGGGAGCTGTTTTTT.

This chain joins TRBV4-2 and TRBJ2-3; TRBD2 matches at 7 bases. Germline assignment: CDR1 LGHNA and CDR2 YNFKEQ. The J segment lost 2 bases and the V segment lost 0 bases, leaving 8 bases of the junction unmatched. The CDR3 totals 17 residues. The CDR3 reads CASSQDPSGTITDTQYF. CDR3 nucleotides: TGTGCCAGCAGCCAAGATCCCAGCGGGACGATCACAGATACGCAGTATTTT.

This rearrangement joins TRBV12-5 to TRBJ2-1; TRBD1 is a possible D gene (5 bases). The CDR3 totals 17 residues. Germline CDR1 and CDR2: LGHNT and FRNRAP. V was trimmed by 5 bases and J by 0 bases, leaving 17 bases between them. The CDR3 loop is CASGQKGLRSSYNEQFF. The CDR3 DNA reads as TGTGCTAGTGGTCAAAAGGGGCTACGAAGCTCCTACAATGAGCAGTTCTTC.

The chain joins TRBV10-3 to TRBJ2-7; 7 bases match TRBD2. The germline CDR1 and CDR2 sequences are ENHRY and SYGVKD. The CDR3 runs 16 residues. Trimming at V came to 0 bases and at J to 0 bases, leaving 5 bases not matched to a gene. DNA for the CDR3: TGTGCCATCAGTGAGTCCTTTCTAGCGGACTCCTACGAGCAGTACTTC. Encoded protein: CAISESFLADSYEQYF.

Regarding this clone: Other DNA sequences of this sample code for an identical CDR3. The chain couples TRBV28 to TRBJ2-7; TRBD1 matches 11 bases. The trim removed 3 bases at V and 7 bases at J, leaving 2 bases unmatched. Germline V gene data show CDR1 as MDHEN and CDR2 as SYDVKM. This CDR3 spans 13 amino acids. This CDR3 reads CASSLDRGHEQYF. The CDR3 region has the DNA TGTGCCAGCAGTTTGGACAGGGGGCATGAGCAGTACTTC.

The chain recombines TRBV5-1 with TRBJ2-1; TRBD1 agrees at 10 bases. The CDR3 spans 15 residues. V shed 4 bases, J shed 7 bases, and the junction held 8 bases outside the gene matches. Per the germline V gene, CDR1 is SGHRS and CDR2 is YFSETQ. The CDR3 spells CASSLTGGASNEQFF. The CDR3 bases are TGCGCCAGCAGCCTGACAGGGGGCGCGAGTAATGAGCAGTTCTTC.

V gene TRBV28 combines with J gene TRBJ1-3, with D perhaps matching TRBD1 (6 bases). Per germline, CDR1 MDHEN and CDR2 SYDVKM. This CDR3 has 14 amino acids. Trimming took off 6 bases at V and 1 base at J, with 10 bases between the two ends. In nucleotides, the CDR3 is TGTGCCAGCAGCTCAGGACAGTCTGGAAACACCATATATTTT. Residues: CASSSGQSGNTIYF.

The V and J genes are TRBV7-3 and TRBJ2-1; TRBD2 agrees at 12 bases. CDR3 length: 16 amino acids. The ends lost 1 base at V and 7 bases at J; junction bases unmatched: 5. Germline V gene data show CDR1 as SGHTA and CDR2 as FQGTGA. CDR3 sequence: CASSLNLAGGPNEQFF. CDR3 DNA sequence: TGTGCCAGCAGCTTAAACCTAGCGGGAGGGCCTAATGAGCAGTTCTTC.

CDR3 bases: TGTGCCAGCAGTGAAGCCGTCGGGACAGTCTACGAGCAGTACTTC. It encodes CASSEAVGTVYEQYF. The chain employs TRBV25-1 and TRBJ2-7, with 7 bases lining up with TRBD1. Trimming removed 2 bases from V and 3 bases from J; junction bases left unmatched: 7. The CDR3 is 15 residues long. Germline V CDR1 and CDR2: MGHDK, SYGVNS.

The V and J genes are TRBV7-2 and TRBJ2-7, with D perhaps matching TRBD2 (6 bases). This CDR3 has 16 residues. CDR1 and CDR2 from the germline V gene are SGHTA and FQGNSA. Between the trimmed V and J ends, which lost 3 bases and 6 bases, there was a span of 21 bases. The CDR3 bases are TGTGCCAGCAGCTTTAGCGGCCGACGGAGTGGGCGCGAGCAGTACTTC. It is translated as CASSFSGRRSGREQYF.

The chain uses TRBV28 and TRBJ2-3, with TRBD1 matching over 8 bases. Germline CDR1 is MDHEN and CDR2 is SYDVKM. V dropped 4 bases and J dropped 2; count of bases not matched to a gene: 5. The CDR3 consists of 15 residues. The CDR3, as DNA: TGTGCCAGCAGTTCCTGGACAGGGACCACAGATACGCAGTATTTT. Protein sequence: CASSSWTGTTDTQYF.